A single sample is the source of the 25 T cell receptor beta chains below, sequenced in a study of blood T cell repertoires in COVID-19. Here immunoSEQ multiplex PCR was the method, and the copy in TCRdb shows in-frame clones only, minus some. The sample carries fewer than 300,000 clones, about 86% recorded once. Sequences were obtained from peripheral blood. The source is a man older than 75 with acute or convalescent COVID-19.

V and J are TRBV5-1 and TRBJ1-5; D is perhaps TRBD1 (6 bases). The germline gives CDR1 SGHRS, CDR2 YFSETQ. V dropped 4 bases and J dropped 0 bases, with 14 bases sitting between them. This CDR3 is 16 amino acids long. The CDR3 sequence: CASSPDGQNSNQPQHF. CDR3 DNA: TGCGCCAGCAGCCCCGATGGACAGAATAGCAATCAGCCCCAGCATTTT.

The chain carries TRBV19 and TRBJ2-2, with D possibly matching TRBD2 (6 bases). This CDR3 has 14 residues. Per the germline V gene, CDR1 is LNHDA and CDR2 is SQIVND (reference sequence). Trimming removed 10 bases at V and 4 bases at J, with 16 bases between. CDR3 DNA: TGTGCCACTAATATCGGGGGAAGCACCGGGGAGCTGTTTTTT. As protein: CATNIGGSTGELFF. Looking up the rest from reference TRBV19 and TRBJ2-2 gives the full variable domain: DGGITQSPKYLFRKEGQNVTLSCEQNLNHDAMYWYRQDPGQGLRLIYYSQIVNDFQKGDIAEGYSVSREKKESFPLTVTSAQKNPTAFYLCATNIGGSTGELFFGEGSRLTVL.

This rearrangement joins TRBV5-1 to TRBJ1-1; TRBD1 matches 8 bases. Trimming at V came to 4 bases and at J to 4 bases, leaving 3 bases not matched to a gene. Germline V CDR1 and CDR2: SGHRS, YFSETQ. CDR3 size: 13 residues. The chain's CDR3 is CASSQTGGTEAFF. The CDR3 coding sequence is TGCGCCAGCAGCCAAACAGGGGGCACTGAAGCTTTCTTT.

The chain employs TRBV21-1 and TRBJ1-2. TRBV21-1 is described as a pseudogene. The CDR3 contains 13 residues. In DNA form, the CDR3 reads TGTGCCAGCAGCAATTCGGGGTCCTATGGCTACACCTTC. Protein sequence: CASSNSGSYGYTF.

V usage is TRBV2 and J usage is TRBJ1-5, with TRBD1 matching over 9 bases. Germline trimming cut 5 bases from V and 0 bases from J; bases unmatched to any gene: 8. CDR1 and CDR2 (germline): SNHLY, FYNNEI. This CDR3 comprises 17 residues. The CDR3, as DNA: TGTGCCAGCAGTTTGGACAGGGGTTATAATAGCAATCAGCCCCAGCATTTT. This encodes CASSLDRGYNSNQPQHF.

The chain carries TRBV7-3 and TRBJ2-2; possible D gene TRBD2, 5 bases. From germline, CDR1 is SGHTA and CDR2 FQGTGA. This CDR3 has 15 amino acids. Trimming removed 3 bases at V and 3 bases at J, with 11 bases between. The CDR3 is CASSFEGSYTGELFF. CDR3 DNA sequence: TGTGCCAGCAGCTTTGAGGGTAGCTACACCGGGGAGCTGTTTTTT.

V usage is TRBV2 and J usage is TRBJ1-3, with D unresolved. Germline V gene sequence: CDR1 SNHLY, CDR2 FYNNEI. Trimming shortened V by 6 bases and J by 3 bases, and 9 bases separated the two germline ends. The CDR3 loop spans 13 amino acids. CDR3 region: CASRAYSGNTIYF. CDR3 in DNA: TGTGCCAGCAGAGCCTACAGTGGAAACACCATATATTTT.

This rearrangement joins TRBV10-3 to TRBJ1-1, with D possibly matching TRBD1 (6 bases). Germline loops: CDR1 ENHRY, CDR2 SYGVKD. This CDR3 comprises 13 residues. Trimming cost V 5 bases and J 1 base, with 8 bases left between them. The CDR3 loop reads CAISLQGNTEAFF. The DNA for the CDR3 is TGTGCCATCAGTTTACAGGGGAACACTGAAGCTTTCTTT.

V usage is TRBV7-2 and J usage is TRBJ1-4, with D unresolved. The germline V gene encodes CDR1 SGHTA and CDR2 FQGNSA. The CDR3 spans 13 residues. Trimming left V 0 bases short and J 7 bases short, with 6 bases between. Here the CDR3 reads CASSLARGEKLFF. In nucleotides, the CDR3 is TGTGCCAGCAGCTTAGCACGGGGTGAAAAACTGTTTTTT. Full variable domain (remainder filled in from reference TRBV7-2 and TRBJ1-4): GAGVSQSPSNKVTEKGKDVELRCDPISGHTALYWYRQSLGQGLEFLIYFQGNSAPDKSGLPSDRFSAERTGGSVSTLTIQRTQQEDSAVYLCASSLARGEKLFFGSGTQLSVL.

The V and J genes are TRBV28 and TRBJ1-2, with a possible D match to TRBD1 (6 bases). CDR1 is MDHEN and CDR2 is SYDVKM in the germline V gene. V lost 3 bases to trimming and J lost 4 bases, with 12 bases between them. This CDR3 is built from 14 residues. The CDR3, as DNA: TGTGCCAGCAGTTTTTACAGGGTTGGCTATGGCTACACCTTC. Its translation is CASSFYRVGYGYTF.

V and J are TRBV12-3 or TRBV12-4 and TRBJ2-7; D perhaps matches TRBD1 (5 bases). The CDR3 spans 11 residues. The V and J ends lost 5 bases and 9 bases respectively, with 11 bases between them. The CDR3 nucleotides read TGTGCCAGCAGTACAACAGGAAGGCAGTACTTC. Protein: CASSTTGRQYF.

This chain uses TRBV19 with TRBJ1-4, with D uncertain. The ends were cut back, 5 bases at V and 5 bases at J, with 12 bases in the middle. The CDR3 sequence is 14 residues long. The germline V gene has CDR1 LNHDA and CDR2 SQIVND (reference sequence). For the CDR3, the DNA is TGTGCCAGTAGTCCCGAGAGGGCGAATGAAAAACTGTTTTTT. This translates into CASSPERANEKLFF.

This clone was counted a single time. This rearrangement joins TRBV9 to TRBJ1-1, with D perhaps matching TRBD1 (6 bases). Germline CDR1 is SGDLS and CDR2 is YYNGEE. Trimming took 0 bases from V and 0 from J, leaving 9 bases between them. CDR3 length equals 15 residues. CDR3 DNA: TGTGCCAGCAGCGTAGACAGGGCGGTGAACACTGAAGCTTTCTTT. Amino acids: CASSVDRAVNTEAFF. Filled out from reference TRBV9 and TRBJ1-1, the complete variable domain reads DSGVTQTPKHLITATGQRVTLRCSPRSGDLSVYWYQQSLDQGLQFLIQYYNGEERAKGNILERFSAQQFPDLHSELNLSSLELGDSALYFCASSVDRAVNTEAFFGQGTRLTVV.

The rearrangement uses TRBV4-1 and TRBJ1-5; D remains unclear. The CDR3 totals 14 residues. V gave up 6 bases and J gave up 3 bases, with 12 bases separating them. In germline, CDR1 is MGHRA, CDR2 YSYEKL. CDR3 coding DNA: TGCGCCAGCAGTCGACCCCAGGACAATCAGCCCCAGCATTTT. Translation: CASSRPQDNQPQHF.

The CDR3 DNA follows: TGTGCCAAGACGAGGAAGACCCAGTACTTC. It specifies CAKTRKTQYF. The chain is built from TRBV6-4 and TRBJ2-5; D gene unclear. This CDR3 is 10 amino acids long. V shed 10 bases and J shed 6 bases, with 9 bases lying between them. Germline values: CDR1 MRHNA, CDR2 SNTAGT.

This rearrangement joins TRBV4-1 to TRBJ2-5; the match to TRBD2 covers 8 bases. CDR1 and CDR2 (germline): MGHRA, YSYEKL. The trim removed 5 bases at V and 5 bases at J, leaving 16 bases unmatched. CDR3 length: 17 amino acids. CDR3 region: CASSNSGGAGVGETQYF. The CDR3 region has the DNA TGCGCCAGCAGCAACTCGGGAGGGGCGGGAGTAGGGGAGACCCAGTACTTC.

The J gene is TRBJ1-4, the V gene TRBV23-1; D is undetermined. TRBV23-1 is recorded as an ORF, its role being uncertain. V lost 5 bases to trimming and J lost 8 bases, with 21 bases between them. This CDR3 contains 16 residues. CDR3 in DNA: TGCGCCAGCAGTGGAGCGGCGGGGTGCTTTGGGGAAAAACTGTTTTTT. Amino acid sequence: CASSGAAGCFGEKLFF.

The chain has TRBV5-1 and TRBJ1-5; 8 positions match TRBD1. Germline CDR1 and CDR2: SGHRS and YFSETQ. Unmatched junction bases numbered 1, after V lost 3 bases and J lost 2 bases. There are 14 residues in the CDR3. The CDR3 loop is CASSSTGGNQPQHF. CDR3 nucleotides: TGCGCCAGCAGCTCGACAGGGGGCAATCAGCCCCAGCATTTT.

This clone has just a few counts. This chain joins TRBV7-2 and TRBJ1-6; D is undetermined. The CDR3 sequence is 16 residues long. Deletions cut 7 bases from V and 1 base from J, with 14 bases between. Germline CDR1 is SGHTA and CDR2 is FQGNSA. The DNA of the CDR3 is TGTGCCAGCACCGGAGCGGGTGGGTCCTATAATTCACCCCTCCACTTT. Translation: CASTGAGGSYNSPLHF.

Written as DNA, the CDR3 is TGTGCCAGTAGTATAGGGAGGGCATTACGCGGGAAGAAAAACATTCAGTACTTC. As protein: CASSIGRALRGKKNIQYF. This sequence joins TRBV19 and TRBJ2-4, with D maybe TRBD2 (6 bases). The CDR3 is 18 amino acids. Deletions cut 1 base from V and 4 bases from J, with 20 bases between. Per germline, CDR1 LNHDA and CDR2 SQIVND (reference sequence).

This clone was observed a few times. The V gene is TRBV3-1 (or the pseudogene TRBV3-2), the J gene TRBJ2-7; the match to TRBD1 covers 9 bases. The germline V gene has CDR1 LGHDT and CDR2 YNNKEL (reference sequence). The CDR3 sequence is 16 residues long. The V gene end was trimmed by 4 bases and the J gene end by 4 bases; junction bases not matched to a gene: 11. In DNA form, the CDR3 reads TGTGCCAGCAGCCGGAGAACTTGGGACAGGGCTTACGAGCAGTACTTC. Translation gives CASSRRTWDRAYEQYF.

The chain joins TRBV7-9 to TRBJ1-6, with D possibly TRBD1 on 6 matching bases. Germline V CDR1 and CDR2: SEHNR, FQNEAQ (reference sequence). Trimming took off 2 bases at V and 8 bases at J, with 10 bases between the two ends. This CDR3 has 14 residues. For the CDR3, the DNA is TGTGCCAGCAGCTTAAGTACAGGGTATTCACCCCTCCACTTT. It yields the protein CASSLSTGYSPLHF.

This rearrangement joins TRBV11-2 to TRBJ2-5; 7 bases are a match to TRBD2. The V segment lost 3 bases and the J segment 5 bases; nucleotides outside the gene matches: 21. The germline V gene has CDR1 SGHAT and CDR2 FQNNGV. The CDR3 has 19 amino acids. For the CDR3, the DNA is TGTGCCAGCAGCTTCGGGACTACCCAATTCGAGGGGCGGGGGGAGACCCAGTACTTC. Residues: CASSFGTTQFEGRGETQYF. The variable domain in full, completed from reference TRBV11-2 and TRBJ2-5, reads EAGVAQSPRYKIIEKRQSVAFWCNPISGHATLYWYQQILGQGPKLLIQFQNNGVVDDSQLPKDRFSAERLKGVDSTLKIQPAKLEDSAVYLCASSFGTTQFEGRGETQYFGPGTRLLVL.

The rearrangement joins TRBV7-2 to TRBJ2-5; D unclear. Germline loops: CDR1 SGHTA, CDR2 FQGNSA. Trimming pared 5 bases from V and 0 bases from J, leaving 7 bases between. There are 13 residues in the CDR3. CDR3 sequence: CASSPSYQETQYF. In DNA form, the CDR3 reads TGTGCCAGCAGCCCGTCTTACCAAGAGACCCAGTACTTC.

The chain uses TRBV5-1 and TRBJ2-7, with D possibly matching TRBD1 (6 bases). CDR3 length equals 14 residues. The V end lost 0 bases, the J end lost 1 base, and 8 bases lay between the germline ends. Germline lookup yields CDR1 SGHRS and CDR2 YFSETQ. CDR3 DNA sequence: TGCGCCAGCAGCTTGGGGCAGGGGTCCTACGAGCAGTACTTC. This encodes CASSLGQGSYEQYF.